The 2 T cell receptor beta chains below were found in one sample sequenced in a study of a mutant IDH1 vaccine in newly diagnosed glioma. Sequenced by immunoSEQ multiplex PCR; TCRdb stores in-frame clones only, minus some. The sample lists about 31,000 clones; 81% were seen once. Which antigens these TCRs recognize remains unknown. Indicated time point: week 35, safety follow-up. The content of each vaccine dose was 300 ug of mutant IDH1 20-mer peptide, and topical imiquimod accompanied it. The sample in question was PBMCs, obtained from a glioma patient whose treatment included an IDH1 peptide vaccine. The receptor set was obtained from a man under 40 with glioma.

The rearrangement links TRBV19 to TRBJ2-2, with TRBD2 as a possible D gene (6 bases). This CDR3 is built from 14 residues. V gave up 5 bases and J gave up 5 bases, with 12 bases separating them. The germline gives CDR1 LNHDA, CDR2 SQIVND (reference sequence). The CDR3 reads CASSAGRLTGELFF. The CDR3 bases are TGTGCCAGTAGTGCCGGGAGACTTACCGGGGAGCTGTTTTTT.

The V gene is TRBV5-4, the J gene TRBJ2-6; no definite D call. Trimming stripped 0 bases from V and 0 bases from J, with 10 bases between. The CDR3 has 17 amino acids. Germline V gene sequence: CDR1 SGHNT, CDR2 YYREEE (reference sequence). CDR3: CASSLARSSSGANVLTF. The DNA of the CDR3 is TGTGCCAGCAGCTTGGCCAGGTCCAGCTCTGGGGCCAACGTCCTGACTTTC.